This T cell receptor (beta chain) was recorded in a study of blood T cell repertoires in COVID-19. On the study more broadly: From the United States, Italy and Spain came samples of acute and convalescent COVID-19.

The repertoire was sequenced with immunoSEQ multiplex PCR; TCRdb's copy has only in-frame clones and lacks some. The table has 80,000 to 130,000 clones, roughly 92% seen once. The V and J ends lost 6 bases and 1 base respectively, with 9 bases between them. CDR1 is MNHEY, CDR2 SVGEGT, per germline. The CDR3 runs to 13 residues. The material sequenced was peripheral blood. This chain links TRBV6-2 or TRBV6-3 with TRBJ1-1; D unresolved. This sequence originates from a man between 65 and 85 years old with acute or convalescent COVID-19. The CDR3 bases are TGTGCCAGCAGCCTGACTGCGAACACTGAAGCTTTCTTT. Translating it yields CASSLTANTEAFF.